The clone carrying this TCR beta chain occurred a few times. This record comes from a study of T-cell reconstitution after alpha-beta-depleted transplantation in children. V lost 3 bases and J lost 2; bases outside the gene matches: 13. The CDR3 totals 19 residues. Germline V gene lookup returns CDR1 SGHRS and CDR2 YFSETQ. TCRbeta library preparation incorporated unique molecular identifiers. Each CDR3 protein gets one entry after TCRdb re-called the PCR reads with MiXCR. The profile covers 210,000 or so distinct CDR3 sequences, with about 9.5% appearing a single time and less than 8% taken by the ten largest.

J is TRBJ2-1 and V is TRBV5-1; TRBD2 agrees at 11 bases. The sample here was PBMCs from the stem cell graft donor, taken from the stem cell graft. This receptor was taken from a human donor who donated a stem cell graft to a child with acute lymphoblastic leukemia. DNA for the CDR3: TGCGCCAGCAGCTCCGGGGTAGCGGGGGGGCCGGATACCTACAATGAGCAGTTCTTC. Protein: CASSSGVAGGPDTYNEQFF.